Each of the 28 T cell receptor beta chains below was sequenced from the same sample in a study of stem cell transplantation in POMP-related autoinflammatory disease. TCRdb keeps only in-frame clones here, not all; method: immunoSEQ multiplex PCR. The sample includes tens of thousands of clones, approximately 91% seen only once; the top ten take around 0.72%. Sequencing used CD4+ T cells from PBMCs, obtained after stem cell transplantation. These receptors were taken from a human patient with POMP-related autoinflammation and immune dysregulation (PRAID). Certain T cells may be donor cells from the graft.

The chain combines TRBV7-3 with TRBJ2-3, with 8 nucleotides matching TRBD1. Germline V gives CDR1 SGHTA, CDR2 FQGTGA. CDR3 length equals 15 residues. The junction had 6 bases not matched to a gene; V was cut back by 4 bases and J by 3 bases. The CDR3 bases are TGTGCCAGCAGCTGGACAGGGCAAGGGACAGATACGCAGTATTTT. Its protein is CASSWTGQGTDTQYF.

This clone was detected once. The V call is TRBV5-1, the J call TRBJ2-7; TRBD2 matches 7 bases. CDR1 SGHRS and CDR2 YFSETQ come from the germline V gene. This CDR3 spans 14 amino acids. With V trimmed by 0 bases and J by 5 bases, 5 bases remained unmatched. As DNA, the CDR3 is TGCGCCAGCAGCTTGGAGGGCGGGGGAGACGAGCAGTACGTC. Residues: CASSLEGGGDEQYV.

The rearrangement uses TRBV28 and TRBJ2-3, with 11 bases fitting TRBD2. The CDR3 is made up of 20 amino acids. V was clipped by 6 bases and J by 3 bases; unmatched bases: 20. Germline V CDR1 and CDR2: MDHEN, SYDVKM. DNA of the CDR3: TGTGCCAGCAGCCCTTGGAGTGGTAGCGGGAGGGCCGGGGAGACAGATACGCAGTATTTT. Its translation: CASSPWSGSGRAGETDTQYF.

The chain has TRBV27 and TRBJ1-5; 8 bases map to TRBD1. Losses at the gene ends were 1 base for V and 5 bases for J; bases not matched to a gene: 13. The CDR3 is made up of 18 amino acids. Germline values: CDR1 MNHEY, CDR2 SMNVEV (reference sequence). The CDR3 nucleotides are TGTGCCAGCAGTTTATTCTACCGAGGAAGACAGGGGCATCAGCCCCAGCATTTT. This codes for CASSLFYRGRQGHQPQHF.

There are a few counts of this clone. CDR3 bases: TGCGCCAGCAGCCCTGGACCCGGCTCCTACGAGCAGTACGTC. This translates into CASSPGPGSYEQYV. V usage is TRBV5-1 and J usage is TRBJ2-7; D call uncertain. CDR3 length: 14 amino acids. Germline CDR1 is SGHRS and CDR2 is YFSETQ. Trimming removed 4 bases from V and 0 bases from J, with 11 bases in between.

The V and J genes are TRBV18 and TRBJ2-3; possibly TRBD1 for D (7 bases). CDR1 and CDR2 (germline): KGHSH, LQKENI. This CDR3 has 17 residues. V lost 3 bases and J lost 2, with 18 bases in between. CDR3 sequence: CASSPFPQGGSTDTQYF. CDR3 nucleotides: TGTGCCAGCTCACCCTTCCCGCAGGGGGGTTCCACAGATACGCAGTATTTT.

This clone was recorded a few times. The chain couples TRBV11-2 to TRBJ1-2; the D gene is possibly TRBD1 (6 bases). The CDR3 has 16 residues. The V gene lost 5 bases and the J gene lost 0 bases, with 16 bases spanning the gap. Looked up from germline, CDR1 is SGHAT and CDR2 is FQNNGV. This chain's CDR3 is CASSPVRTVSNYGYTF. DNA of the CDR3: TGTGCCAGCAGCCCCGTCCGGACAGTTTCTAACTATGGCTACACCTTC.

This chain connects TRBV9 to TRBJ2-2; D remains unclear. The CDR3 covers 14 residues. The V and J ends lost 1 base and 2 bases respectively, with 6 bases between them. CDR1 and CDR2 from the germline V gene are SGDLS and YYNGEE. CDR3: CASSVLTNTGELFF. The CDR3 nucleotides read TGTGCCAGCAGCGTACTAACTAACACCGGGGAGCTGTTTTTT.

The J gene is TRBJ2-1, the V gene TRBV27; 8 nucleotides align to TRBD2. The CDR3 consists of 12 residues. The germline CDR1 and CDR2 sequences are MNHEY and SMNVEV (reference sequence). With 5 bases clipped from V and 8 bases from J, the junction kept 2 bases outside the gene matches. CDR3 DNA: TGTGCCAGCAGTAGGACTAGCCATGAGCAGTTCTTC. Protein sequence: CASSRTSHEQFF.

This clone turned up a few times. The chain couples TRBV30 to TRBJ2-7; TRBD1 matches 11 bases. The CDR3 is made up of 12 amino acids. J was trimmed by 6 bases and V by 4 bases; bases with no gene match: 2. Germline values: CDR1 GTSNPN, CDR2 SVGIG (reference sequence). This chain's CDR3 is CAWTGTGGEQYF. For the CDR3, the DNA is TGTGCCTGGACCGGGACAGGGGGCGAGCAGTACTTC.

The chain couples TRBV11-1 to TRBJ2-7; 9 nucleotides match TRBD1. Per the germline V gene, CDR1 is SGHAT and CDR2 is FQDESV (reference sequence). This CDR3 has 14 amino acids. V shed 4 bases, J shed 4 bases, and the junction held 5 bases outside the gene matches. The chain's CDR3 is CASSSGTGKYEQYF. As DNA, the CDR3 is TGTGCCAGCAGCTCCGGGACAGGGAAGTACGAGCAGTACTTC.

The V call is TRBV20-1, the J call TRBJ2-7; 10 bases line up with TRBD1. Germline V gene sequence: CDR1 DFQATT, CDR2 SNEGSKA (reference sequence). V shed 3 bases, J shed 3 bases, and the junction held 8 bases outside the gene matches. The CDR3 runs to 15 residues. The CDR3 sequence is CSASPGTGVGYEQYV. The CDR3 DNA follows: TGCAGTGCTAGTCCCGGGACAGGGGTCGGCTACGAGCAGTACGTC.

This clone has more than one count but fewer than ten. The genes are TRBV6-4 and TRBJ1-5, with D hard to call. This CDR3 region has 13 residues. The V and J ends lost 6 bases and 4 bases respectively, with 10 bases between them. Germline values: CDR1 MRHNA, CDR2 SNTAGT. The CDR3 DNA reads TGTGCCAGCAGCCGGAGGCGGAATCAGCCCCAGCATTTT. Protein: CASSRRRNQPQHF.

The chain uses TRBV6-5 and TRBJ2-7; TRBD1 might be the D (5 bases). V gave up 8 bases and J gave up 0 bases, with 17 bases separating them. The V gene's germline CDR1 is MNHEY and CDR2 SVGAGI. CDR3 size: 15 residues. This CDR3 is CASAHYRGHSYEQYF. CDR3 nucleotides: TGTGCCAGCGCCCACTATAGGGGCCACTCCTACGAGCAGTACTTC.

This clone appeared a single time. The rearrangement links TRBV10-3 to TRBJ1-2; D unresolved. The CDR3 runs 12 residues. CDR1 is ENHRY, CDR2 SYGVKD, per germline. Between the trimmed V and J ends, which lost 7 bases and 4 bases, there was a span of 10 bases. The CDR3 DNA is TGTGCCATCACTCCAGAGGGCTATGGCTACACCTTC. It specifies CAITPEGYGYTF.

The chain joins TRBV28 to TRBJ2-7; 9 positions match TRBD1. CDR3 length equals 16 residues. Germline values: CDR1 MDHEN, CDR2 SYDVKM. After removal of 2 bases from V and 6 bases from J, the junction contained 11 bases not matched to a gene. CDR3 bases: TGTGCCAGCAGTTTAGGGATCCGGGACAGGGAGGGCGAGCAGTACTTC. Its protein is CASSLGIRDREGEQYF.

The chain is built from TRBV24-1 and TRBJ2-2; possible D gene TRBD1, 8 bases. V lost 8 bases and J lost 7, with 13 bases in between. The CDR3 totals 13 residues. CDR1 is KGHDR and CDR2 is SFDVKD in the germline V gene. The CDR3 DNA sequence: TGTGCCACCATGGACAGGGAGGGCGGGGAGCTGTTTTTT. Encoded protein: CATMDREGGELFF.

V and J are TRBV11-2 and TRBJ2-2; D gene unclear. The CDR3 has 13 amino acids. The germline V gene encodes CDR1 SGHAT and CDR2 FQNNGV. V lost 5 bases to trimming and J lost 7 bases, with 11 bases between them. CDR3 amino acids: CASSVGQSGELFF. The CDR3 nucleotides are TGTGCCAGCAGCGTAGGGCAGAGCGGGGAGCTGTTTTTT.

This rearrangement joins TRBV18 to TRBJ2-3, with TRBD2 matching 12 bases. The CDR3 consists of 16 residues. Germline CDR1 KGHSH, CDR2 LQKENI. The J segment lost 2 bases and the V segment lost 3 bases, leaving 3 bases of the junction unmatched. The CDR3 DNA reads TGTGCCAGCTCACCTTGGACTAGCGGGGCCACAGATACGCAGTATTTT. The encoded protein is CASSPWTSGATDTQYF.

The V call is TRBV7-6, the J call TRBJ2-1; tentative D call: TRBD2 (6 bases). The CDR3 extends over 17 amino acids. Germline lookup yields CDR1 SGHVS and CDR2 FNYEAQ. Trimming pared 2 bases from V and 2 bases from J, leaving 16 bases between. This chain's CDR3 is CASSLPPWRGPYNEQFF. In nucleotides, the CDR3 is TGTGCCAGCAGCTTACCCCCTTGGCGGGGACCCTACAATGAGCAGTTCTTC. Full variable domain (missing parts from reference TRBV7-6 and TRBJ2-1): GAGVSQSPRYKVTKRGQDVALRCDPISGHVSLYWYRQALGQGPEFLTYFNYEAQQDKSGLPNDRFSAERPEGSISTLTIQRTEQRDSAMYRCASSLPPWRGPYNEQFFGPGTRLTVL.

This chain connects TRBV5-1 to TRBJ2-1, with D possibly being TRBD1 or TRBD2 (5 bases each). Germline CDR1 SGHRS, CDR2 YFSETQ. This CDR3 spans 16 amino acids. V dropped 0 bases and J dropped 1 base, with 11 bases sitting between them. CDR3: CASSLEGRGSYNEQFF. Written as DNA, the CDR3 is TGCGCCAGCAGCTTGGAGGGACGCGGATCCTACAATGAGCAGTTCTTC.

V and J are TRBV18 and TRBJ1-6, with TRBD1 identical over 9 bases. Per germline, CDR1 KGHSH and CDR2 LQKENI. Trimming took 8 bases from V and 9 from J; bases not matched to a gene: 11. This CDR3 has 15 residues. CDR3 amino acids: CASAPLGTGLSPLHF. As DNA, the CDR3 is TGTGCCAGCGCCCCCTTAGGGACAGGGCTTTCACCCCTCCACTTT.

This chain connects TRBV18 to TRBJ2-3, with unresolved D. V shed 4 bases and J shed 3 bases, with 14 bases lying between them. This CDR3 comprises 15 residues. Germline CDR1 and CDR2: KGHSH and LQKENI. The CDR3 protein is CASSLRGGETDTQYF. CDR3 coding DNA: TGTGCCAGCTCACTTCGAGGCGGAGAGACAGATACGCAGTATTTT.

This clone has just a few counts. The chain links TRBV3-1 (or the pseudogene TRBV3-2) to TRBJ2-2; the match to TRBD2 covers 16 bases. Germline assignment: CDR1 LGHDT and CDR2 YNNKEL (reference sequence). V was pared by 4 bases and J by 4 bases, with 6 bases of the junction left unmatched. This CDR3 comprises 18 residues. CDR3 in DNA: TGTGCCAGCAGCCGGGGACTAGCGGGGGGGCCGAGCACCGGGGAGCTGTTTTTT. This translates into CASSRGLAGGPSTGELFF.

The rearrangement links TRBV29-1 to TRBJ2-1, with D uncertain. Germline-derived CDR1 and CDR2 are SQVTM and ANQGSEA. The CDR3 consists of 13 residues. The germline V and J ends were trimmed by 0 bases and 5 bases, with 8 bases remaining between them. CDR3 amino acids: CSVEDAANNEQFF. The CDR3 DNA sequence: TGCAGCGTTGAAGACGCGGCCAACAATGAGCAGTTCTTC.

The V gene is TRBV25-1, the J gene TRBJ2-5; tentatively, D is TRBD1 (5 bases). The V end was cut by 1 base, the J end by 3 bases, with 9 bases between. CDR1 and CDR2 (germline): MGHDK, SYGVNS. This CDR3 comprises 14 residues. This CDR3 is CASSELAREETQYF. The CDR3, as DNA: TGTGCCAGCAGTGAATTAGCCAGGGAAGAGACCCAGTACTTC. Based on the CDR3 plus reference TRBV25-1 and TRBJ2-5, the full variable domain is EADIYQTPRYLVIGTGKKITLECSQTMGHDKMYWYQQDPGMELHLIHYSYGVNSTEKGDLSSESTVSRIRTEHFPLTLESARPSHTSQYLCASSELAREETQYFGPGTRLLVL.

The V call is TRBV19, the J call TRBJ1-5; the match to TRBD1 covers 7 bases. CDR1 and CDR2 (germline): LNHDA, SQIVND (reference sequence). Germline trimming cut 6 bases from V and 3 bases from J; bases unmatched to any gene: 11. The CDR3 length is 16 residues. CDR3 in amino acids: CASRGPRQGFNQPQHF. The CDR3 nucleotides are TGTGCCAGTAGAGGCCCTCGACAGGGATTCAATCAGCCCCAGCATTTT.

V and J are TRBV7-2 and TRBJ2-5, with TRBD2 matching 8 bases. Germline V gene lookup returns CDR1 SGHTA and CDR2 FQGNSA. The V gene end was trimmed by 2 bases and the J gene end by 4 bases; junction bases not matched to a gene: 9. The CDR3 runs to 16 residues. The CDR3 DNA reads TGTGCCAGCAGCTTATTGGGTAGCGGGGCCGGAGAGACCCAGTACTTC. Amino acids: CASSLLGSGAGETQYF.